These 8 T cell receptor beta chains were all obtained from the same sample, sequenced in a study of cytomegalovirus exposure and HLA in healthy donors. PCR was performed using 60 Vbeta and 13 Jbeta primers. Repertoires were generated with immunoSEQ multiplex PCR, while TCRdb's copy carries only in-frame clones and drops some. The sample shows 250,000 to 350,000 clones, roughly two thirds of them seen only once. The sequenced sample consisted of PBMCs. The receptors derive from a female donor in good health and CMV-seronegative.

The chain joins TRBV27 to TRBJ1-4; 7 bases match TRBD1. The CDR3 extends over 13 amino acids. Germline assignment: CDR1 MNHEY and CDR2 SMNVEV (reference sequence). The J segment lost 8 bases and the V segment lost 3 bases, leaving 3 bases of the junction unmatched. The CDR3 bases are TGTGCCAGCAGTTTCTACAGGGGCGAAAAACTGTTTTTT. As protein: CASSFYRGEKLFF.

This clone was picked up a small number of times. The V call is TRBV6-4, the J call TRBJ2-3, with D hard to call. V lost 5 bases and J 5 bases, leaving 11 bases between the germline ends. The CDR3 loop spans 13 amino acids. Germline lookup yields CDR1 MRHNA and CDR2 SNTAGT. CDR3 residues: CASSPRPGDTQYF. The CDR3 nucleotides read TGTGCCAGCAGTCCTCGACCAGGAGATACGCAGTATTTT.

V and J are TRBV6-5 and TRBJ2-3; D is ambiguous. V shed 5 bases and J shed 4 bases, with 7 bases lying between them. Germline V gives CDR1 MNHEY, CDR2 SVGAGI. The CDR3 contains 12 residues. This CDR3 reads CASSVLSDTQYF. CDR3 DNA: TGTGCCAGCAGTGTCCTATCAGATACGCAGTATTTT.

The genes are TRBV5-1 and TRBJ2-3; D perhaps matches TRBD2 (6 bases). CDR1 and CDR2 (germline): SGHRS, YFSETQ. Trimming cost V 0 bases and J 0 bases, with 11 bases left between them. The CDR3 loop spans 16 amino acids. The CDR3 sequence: CASSLDGGGSTDTQYF. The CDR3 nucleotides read TGCGCCAGCAGCTTGGATGGCGGAGGGAGCACAGATACGCAGTATTTT.

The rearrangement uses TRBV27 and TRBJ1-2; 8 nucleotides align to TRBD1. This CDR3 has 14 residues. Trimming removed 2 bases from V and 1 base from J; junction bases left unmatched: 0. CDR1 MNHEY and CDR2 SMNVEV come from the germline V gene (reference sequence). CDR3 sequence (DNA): TGTGCCAGCAGTTTAACAGGGGGTAACTATGGCTACACCTTC. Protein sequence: CASSLTGGNYGYTF.

The CDR3 protein is CASSDLTGGPSYNEQFF. Here the CDR3 DNA reads TGCGCCAGCAGTGACTTGACAGGGGGCCCCTCCTACAATGAGCAGTTCTTC. The V call is TRBV10-2, the J call TRBJ2-1, with 10 bases fitting TRBD1. The CDR3 covers 17 residues. J gave up 0 bases and V 3 bases, and 5 bases lay outside the gene matches. Per the germline V gene, CDR1 is WSHSY and CDR2 is SAAADI.

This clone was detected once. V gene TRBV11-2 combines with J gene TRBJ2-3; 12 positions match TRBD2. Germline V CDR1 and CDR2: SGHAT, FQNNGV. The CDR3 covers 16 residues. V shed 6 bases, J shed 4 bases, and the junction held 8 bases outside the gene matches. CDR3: CASRSSGRAFSDTQYF. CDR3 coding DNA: TGTGCCAGCAGATCTAGCGGGAGGGCCTTCTCAGATACGCAGTATTTT.

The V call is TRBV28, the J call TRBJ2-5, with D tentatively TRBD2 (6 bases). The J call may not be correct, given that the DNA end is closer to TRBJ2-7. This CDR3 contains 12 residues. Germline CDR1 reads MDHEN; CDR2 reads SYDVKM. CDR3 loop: CASSRGSYEQYF. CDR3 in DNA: TGTGCCAGCAGTCGGGGGAGTTACGAGCAGTACTTC.